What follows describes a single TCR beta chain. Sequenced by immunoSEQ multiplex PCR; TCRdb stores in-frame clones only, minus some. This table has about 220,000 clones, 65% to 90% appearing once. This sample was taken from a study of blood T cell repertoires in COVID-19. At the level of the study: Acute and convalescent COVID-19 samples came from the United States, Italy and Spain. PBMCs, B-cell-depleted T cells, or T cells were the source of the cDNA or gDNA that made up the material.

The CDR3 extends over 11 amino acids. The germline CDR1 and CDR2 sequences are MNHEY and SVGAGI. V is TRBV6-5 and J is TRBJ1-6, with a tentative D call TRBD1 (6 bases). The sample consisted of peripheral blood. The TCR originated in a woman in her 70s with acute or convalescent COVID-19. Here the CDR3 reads CVTQGHSPLHF. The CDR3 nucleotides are TGTGTCACCCAGGGGCACTCACCCCTCCACTTT.